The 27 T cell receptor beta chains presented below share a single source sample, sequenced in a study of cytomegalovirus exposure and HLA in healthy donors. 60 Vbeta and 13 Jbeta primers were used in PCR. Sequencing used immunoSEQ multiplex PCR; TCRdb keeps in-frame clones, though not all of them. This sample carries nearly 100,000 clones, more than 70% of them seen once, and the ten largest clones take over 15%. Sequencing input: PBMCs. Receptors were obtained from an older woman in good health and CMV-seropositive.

CDR3 in amino acids: CASSFRLASYNEQFF. CDR3 nucleotide sequence: TGTGCCAGCAGCTTCCGACTGGCTAGCTACAATGAGCAGTTCTTC. The V and J genes are TRBV9 and TRBJ2-1; D is ambiguous. Germline V gene sequence: CDR1 SGDLS, CDR2 YYNGEE. The CDR3 runs to 15 residues. V was shortened by 4 bases and J by 3 bases, with 14 bases between the two germline ends.

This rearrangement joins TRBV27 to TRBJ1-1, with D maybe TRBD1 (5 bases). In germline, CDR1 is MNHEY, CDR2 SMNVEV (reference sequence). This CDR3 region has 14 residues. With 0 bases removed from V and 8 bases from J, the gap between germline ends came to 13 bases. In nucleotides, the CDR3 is TGTGCCAGCAGTTTATCGCCAGGACGGACAGAAGCTTTCTTT. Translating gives CASSLSPGRTEAFF.

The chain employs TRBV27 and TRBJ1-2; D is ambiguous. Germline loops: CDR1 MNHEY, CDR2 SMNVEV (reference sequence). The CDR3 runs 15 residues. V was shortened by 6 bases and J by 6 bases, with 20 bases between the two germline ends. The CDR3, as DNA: TGTGCCAGCAGCTTTAGGTGGCAGGAAATAAATGGCTACACCTTC. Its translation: CASSFRWQEINGYTF.

CDR3 amino acids: CASSLGRTELFF. The CDR3 DNA sequence: TGTGCCAGCAGCTTAGGCAGGACAGAACTGTTTTTT. The chain carries TRBV28 and TRBJ1-4; TRBD1 is a possible D gene (6 bases). The CDR3 consists of 12 residues. Trimming cost V 6 bases and J 12 bases, with 14 bases left between them. Germline V gives CDR1 MDHEN, CDR2 SYDVKM.

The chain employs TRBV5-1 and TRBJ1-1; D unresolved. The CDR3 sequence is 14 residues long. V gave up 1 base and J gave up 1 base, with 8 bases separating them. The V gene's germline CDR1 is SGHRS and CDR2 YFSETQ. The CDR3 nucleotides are TGCGCCAGCAGCTTGCGTCAGGCGAACACTGAAGCTTTCTTT. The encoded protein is CASSLRQANTEAFF.

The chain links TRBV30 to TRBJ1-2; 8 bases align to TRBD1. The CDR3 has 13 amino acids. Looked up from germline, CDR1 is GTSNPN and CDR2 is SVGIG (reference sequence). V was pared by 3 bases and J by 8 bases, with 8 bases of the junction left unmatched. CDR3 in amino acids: CAWSYDRGWGYTF. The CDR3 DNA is TGTGCCTGGAGCTACGACAGGGGCTGGGGCTACACCTTC.

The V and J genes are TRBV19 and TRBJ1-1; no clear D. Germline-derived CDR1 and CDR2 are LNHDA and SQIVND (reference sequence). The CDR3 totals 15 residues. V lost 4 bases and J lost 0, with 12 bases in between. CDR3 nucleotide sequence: TGTGCCAGTAGTAATTATCGCTATTTGAACACTGAAGCTTTCTTT. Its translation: CASSNYRYLNTEAFF.

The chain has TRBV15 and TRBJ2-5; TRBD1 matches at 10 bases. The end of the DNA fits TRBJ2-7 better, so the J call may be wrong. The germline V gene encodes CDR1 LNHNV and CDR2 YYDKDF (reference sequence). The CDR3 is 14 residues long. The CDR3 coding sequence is TGTGCCACCAGCAGTCGGACAGGGGGTAACGAGCAGTACTTC. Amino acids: CATSSRTGGNEQYF.

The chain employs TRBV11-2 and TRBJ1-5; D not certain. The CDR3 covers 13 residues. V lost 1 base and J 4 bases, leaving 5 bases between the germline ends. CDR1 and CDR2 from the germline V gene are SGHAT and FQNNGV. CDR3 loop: CASSLGRNQPQHF. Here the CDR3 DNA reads TGTGCCAGCAGCTTAGGGAGGAATCAGCCCCAGCATTTT.

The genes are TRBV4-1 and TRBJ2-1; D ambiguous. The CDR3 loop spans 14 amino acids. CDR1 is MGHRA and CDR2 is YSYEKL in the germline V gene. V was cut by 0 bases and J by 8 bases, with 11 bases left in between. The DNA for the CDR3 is TGCGCCAGCAGCCAAGAAGGCCCACGGGATGAGCAGTTCTTC. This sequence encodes CASSQEGPRDEQFF.

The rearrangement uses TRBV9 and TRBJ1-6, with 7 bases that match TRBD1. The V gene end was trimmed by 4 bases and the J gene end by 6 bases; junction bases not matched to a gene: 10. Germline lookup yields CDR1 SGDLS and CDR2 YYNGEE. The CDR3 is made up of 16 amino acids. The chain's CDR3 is CASSMGMGQINSPLHF. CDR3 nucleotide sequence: TGTGCCAGCAGCATGGGGATGGGACAGATTAATTCACCCCTCCACTTT.

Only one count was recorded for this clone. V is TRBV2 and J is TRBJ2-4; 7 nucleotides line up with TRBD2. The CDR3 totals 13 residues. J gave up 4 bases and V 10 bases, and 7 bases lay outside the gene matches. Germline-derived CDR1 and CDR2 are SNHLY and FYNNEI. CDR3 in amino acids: CAIIGTKKNIQYF. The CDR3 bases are TGTGCCATCATCGGGACTAAGAAAAACATTCAGTACTTC. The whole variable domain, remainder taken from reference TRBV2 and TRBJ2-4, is EPEVTQTPSHQVTQMGQEVILRCVPISNHLYFYWYRQILGQKVEFLVSFYNNEISEKSEIFDDQFSVERPDGSNFTLKIRSTKLEDSAMYFCAIIGTKKNIQYFGAGTRLSVL.

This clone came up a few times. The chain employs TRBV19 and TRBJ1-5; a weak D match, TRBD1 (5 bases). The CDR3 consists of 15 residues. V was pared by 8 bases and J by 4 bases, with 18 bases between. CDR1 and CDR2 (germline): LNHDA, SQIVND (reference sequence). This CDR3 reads CASGLGQGGNQPQHF. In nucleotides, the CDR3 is TGTGCCAGTGGGTTGGGGCAGGGAGGAAATCAGCCCCAGCATTTT.

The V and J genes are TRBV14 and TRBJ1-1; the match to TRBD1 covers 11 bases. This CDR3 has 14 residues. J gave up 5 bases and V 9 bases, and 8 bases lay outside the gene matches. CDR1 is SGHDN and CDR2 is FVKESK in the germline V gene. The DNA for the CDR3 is TGTGCCAGTGGGACAGGGGGGAGTGGGACTGAAGCTTTCTTT. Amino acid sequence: CASGTGGSGTEAFF.

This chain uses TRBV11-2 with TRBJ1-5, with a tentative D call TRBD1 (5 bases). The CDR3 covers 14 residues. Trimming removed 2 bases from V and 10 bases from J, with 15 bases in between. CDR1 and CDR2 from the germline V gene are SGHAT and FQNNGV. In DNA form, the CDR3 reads TGTGCCAGCAGCTTATACCCAGGGCTGTATCCCCAGCATTTT. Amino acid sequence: CASSLYPGLYPQHF.

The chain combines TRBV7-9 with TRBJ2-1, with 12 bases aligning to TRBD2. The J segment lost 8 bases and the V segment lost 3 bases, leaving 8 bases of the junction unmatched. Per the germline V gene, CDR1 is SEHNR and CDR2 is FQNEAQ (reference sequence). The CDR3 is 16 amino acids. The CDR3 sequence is CASSLGLAGGPDEQFF. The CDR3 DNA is TGTGCCAGCAGCTTGGGGCTAGCGGGAGGGCCCGATGAGCAGTTCTTC.

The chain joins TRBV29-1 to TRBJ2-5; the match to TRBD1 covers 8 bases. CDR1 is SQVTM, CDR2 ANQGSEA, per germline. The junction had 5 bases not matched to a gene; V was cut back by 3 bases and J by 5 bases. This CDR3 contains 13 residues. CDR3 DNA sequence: TGCAGCGTTGATGACAGGGGAGCTGAGACCCAGTACTTC. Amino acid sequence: CSVDDRGAETQYF.

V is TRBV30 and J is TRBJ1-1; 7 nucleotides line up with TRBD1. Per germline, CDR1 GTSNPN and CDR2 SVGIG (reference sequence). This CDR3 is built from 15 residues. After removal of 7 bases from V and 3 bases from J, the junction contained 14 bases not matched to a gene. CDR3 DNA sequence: TGTGCCTTGATAGACAGACAGGGTGGAGACACTGAAGCTTTCTTT. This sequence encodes CALIDRQGGDTEAFF.

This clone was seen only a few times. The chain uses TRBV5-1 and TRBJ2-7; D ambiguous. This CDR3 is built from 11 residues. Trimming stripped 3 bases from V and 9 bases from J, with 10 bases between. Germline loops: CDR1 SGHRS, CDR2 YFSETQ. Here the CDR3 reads CASSSSTGQYF. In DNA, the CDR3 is TGCGCCAGCAGCTCGAGTACGGGGCAGTACTTC.

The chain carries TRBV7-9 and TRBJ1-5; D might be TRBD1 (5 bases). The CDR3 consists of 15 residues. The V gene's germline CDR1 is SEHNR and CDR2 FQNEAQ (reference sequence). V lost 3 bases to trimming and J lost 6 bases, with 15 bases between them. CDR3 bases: TGTGCCAGCAGCTTCGGAGGGGTAGCAGGTCAGCCCCAGCATTTT. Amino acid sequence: CASSFGGVAGQPQHF.

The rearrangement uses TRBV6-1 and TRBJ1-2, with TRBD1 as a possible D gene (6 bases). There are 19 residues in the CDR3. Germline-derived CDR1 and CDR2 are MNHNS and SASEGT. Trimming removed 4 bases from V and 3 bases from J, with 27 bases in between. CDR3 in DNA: TGTGCCAGCAGTGGTCCTCAGAGGGGCAGGGGCCGTTTCTACTATGGCTACACCTTC. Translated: CASSGPQRGRGRFYYGYTF.

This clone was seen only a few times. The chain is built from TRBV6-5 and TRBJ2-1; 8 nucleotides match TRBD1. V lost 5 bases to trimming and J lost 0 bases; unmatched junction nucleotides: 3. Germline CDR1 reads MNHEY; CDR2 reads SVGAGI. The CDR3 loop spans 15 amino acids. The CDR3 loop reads CASSGDRSSYNEQFF. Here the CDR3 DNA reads TGTGCCAGCAGTGGGGACAGGAGCTCCTACAATGAGCAGTTCTTC.

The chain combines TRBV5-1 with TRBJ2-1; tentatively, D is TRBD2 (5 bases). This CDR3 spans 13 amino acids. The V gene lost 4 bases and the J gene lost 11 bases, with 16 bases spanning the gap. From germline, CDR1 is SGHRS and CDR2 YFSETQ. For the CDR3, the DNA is TGCGCCAGCAGCCCCGGACGGGAAGGAAAGCAGTTCTTC. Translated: CASSPGREGKQFF.

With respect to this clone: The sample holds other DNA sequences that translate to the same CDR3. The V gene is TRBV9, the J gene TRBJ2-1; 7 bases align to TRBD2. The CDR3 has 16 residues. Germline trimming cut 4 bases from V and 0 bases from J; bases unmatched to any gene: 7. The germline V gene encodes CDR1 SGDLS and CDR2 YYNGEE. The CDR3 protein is CASSPGGGSSYNEQFF. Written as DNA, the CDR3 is TGTGCCAGCAGCCCAGGCGGCGGGAGCTCCTACAATGAGCAGTTCTTC.

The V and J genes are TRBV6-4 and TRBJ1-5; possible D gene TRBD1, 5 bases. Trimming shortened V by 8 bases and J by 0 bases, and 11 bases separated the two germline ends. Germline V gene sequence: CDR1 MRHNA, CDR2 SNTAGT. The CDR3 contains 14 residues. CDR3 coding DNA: TGTGCCAGCGCCCCCAGGGCTAGCAATCAGCCCCAGCATTTT. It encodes CASAPRASNQPQHF.

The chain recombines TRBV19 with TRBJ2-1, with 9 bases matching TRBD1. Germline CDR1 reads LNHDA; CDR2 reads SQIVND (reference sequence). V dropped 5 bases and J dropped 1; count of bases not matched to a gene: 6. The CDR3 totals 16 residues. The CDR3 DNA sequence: TGTGCCAGTAGTGATCCGGGACAGGGATCCTACAATGAGCAGTTCTTC. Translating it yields CASSDPGQGSYNEQFF.

The CDR3: CASSPQGVEKLFF. CDR3 sequence (DNA): TGTGCCAGCTCACCACAGGGGGTTGAAAAACTGTTTTTT. This rearrangement joins TRBV18 to TRBJ1-4; maybe TRBD1 (6 bases). V was cut by 1 base and J by 7 bases, with 7 bases left in between. The CDR3 loop spans 13 amino acids. Germline V CDR1 and CDR2: KGHSH, LQKENI. Combining the CDR3 with reference TRBV18 and TRBJ1-4 gives the whole variable domain NAGVMQNPRHLVRRRGQEARLRCSPMKGHSHVYWYRQLPEEGLKFMVYLQKENIIDESGMPKERFSAEFPKEGPSILRIQQVVRGDSAAYFCASSPQGVEKLFFGSGTQLSVL.